The rows below give T cell receptor beta chains drawn from one sample of a study of post-analysis software for immune sequencing data. TCRdb processed the PCR reads anew with MiXCR; each CDR3 protein has one entry. This sample yields 750,000 to 950,000 distinct CDR3 sequences, of which approximately 57% are seen a single time; approximately 4.5% belongs to the top ten. The sample taken for sequencing was blood. Every receptor here comes from a girl aged 5 to 17 with multiple sclerosis. The CDR3 runs from the conserved cysteine through the conserved F or W. The size entry is marked missing in some rows and otherwise reads once, few, many or a size class.

TRBV29-1 few CSVAGTGFGTQIPASYEQYF
TRBV6-6 . CASTPGFTDTQYF
TRBV9 . CASSVIAGGPSNEQFF
TRBV10-3 few CAISEGMDPSYEQYF
TRBV13 few CASSLFRGRTKNIQYF
TRBV20-1 . CSAKGQRFNEQFF
TRBV15 few CATSRDRILQANYGYTF
TRBV7-2 few CASSALATGSVEQYF
TRBV3-1 . CASSLENEQYF
TRBV6-1 few CASSLGALDTQYF
TRBV7-9 . CASSLVRGDLQETQYF
TRBV7-3 . CASSLWGSDTQYF
TRBV18 . CASSPASPGLAGNEQFF
TRBV4-1 . CASSQAPGVPYEQYF
TRBV5-6 . CASSGARQALGNIQYF
TRBV2 few CASRVTDPLEQYF
TRBV6-6 . CASSYGTSYEQYF
TRBV2 . CASRRQGNTGELFF
TRBV7-6 few CASSLGNRETQFF
TRBV6-6 . CASSQPTGELFF
TRBV5-1 . CASSAGTSGGYNEQYF
TRBV7-8 . CASSLKANTDTQYF
TRBV30 once CAYQASGREEQYF
TRBV29-1 . CSVVGATNEKLFF
TRBV9 . CASSGPTGGGGTQYF
TRBV20-1 . CSTQNNEQFF
TRBV6-5 . CASSYFRKTGLTGELFF
TRBV11-2 . CASSSTSGTQETQYF
TRBV12-3/TRBV12-4 few CASTVIGQGGYTF
TRBV2 . CASYRDKGIQYF
TRBV29-1 . CSVGDTYNEQFF
TRBV29-1 few CSVEGTSGVRYEQYF
TRBV29-1 . CSVDPLGETQYF
TRBV29-1 . CSVGGTTEMNTEAFF
TRBV5-1 many CASSLQVDQPQHF
TRBV12-3/TRBV12-4 . CASSLTFNQSQHF
TRBV7-9 . CASSPDGQPSPSYEQYF
TRBV29-1 few CSTRDRGNIQYF
TRBV6-5 . CASSPTVGDYNSPLHF
TRBV5-1 few CASSLGVGLAGPIQYF
TRBV19 . CASSTGLALAEQYF
TRBV20-1 . CSAPSPSYNEQFF
TRBV2 . CASSPDRGQDTF
TRBV6-2/TRBV6-3 . CASSYRAKQFF
TRBV25-1 . CASTRGFEDTQYF
TRBV7-9 few CASSPLGLAQYNEQFF
TRBV7-8 . CASSLTGALTKNIQYF
TRBV29-1 . CSVEARGLLSGANVLTF
TRBV29-1 once CSVDSFNERFF
TRBV12-3/TRBV12-4 . CASSSRGSGELFF
TRBV3-1 . CASSRRDRSSPAKNIQYF
TRBV13 . CASSNRDRGRETQYF
TRBV20-1 few CSAGGLGGLDEQYF
TRBV24-1 . CATSDLTGLFTSTDTQYF
TRBV10-3 . CAISSGRGPQVMPPEQYF
TRBV29-1 few CSVVWSTQGEQYF
TRBV20-1 few CSAPSPTRNYGYTF
TRBV7-2 . CASSFQLAGVHEQFF
TRBV30 . CAWRTPMNTEAFF